Sequencing of this TCR beta chain was carried out in a study of Graves' ophthalmopathy and Graves' hyperthyroidism (dated by TCRdb to 2017 to 2018). The study in broad terms: Peripheral blood was collected before any treatment was given, at the time of initial diagnosis. T-cell repertoires of thyroid tissue and blood were compared in over five hyperthyroidism patients. To explore V-J signatures that separate ophthalmopathy from hyperthyroidism, a discovery set of fewer than 110 patients was enrolled, consisting of about 41 with ophthalmopathy and some 56 with stable hyperthyroidism. In total, some 130 blood samples were TCR-sequenced: some 43 ophthalmopathy, approximately 75 hyperthyroidism and roughly 17 hyperthyroidism-to-ophthalmopathy patients. An independent validation cohort comprised 18 to 20 hyperthyroidism patients and 15 to 17 patients who later progressed from hyperthyroidism to ophthalmopathy. Following sample collection, hyperthyroidism patients were given methimazole at a starting dose of 30 mg daily, and ophthalmopathy patients were given high-dose intravenous methylprednisolone. To tell Graves' ophthalmopathy apart from Graves' hyperthyroidism, and to predict which patients would progress to ophthalmopathy, the study relied on TCR beta repertoire signatures.

This clonotype was recorded at least ten times. Its antigen has not been determined. No qualities accompany the bases; no much larger clone lies one base away. The research as a whole found: No statistical method was used to set the sample size in advance, and the investigators knew which group each participant was assigned to. Most expanded thyroid clonotypes with a frequency above 0.001 also appeared in blood, which suggests that blood repertoires may reflect the immune response in the thyroid. In validation, the model predicted ophthalmopathy progression with more than 70% sensitivity and approximately 78% specificity; about a dozen predicted patients were CT-confirmed with GO in a median of 6.5 months. The 13-signature model separated ophthalmopathy from stable hyperthyroidism with roughly 90% sensitivity and about 81% specificity in cross-validation, and 80%/75% in the test set.

Looking up the germline V gene yields CDR1 SNHLY and CDR2 FYNNEI. The CDR3 starts with the cysteine, ends with the phenylalanine, and has 15 residues. Just the 45-base CDR3 DNA is kept, in frame starting at base 1. Clipping removes 7 bases from V and 3 bases from J, with 6 as the unmatched junction base count. Patients with ophthalmopathy had moderately to severely active disease, with a Clinical Activity Score of 3 or more, a NOSPECS grade of 4 or more, and a disease duration of less than 3 months. Patients with other autoimmune diseases, uncontrolled infections, pregnancy or lactation were excluded from the study. Diagnosis relied on clinical symptoms, serum thyroxine, TRAb, thyroid ultrasound and orbital computed tomography. Using Ficoll-Paque density gradient centrifugation, PBMCs were isolated from less than 11 ml of fresh peripheral blood. Total RNA was extracted with Trizol reagent and quality-checked on an Agilent 2100 Bioanalyzer.

TCR beta CDR3 regions were amplified from RNA transcripts for repertoire sequencing. A first-round RT-PCR used HTBI primers with the Qiagen OneStep RT-PCR kit, followed by a second-round multiplex PCR, size selection and purification. Libraries were sequenced on an Illumina HiSeq2000 using paired-end 100 bp reads. The study's own analysis went as follows. Reads were processed with SOAPnuke, discarding reads with adapters, uncalled bases, mean Phred below 15, or no exact constant-primer or identifier match. High-quality paired reads were merged with COPE v1.2.5. Each unique nucleotide sequence was defined as a clonotype, and clonotypes were aligned to IMGT TRB V, D and J references with MiTCR v1.1. Only V-J combinations with frequency above 0.0001 were analysed, covering approximately 99% of repertoires. For each V-J combination, a TCR clonal expansion and chaos score was defined as F50 clonal expansion divided by the chaos observed in the TCRdist matrix. Welch's t-statistics and random forest were used to narrow the features down to 10 to 15 V-J combinations, which were then fed into a naive Bayes classifier. The Morisita-Horn index was used to measure how similar the thyroid and blood repertoires were. Starting from the raw public reads, TCRdb applied fastp trimming at Q25, assembled clones with MiXCR and retained in-frame beta chains. Under each unique CDR3 protein, matching rows form one entry showing the most common genes and DNA. The V and J calls shown here were made by TCRdb, not taken from the authors' results. This sample lists hundreds of thousands of distinct CDR3 sequences; about two fifths were detected once. Roughly 3.5% of the sample rests with the top ten.

The sequence was collected from an adult man with Graves' ophthalmopathy. The sequenced sample consisted of peripheral blood. The chain is encoded by TRBV2 joined to TRBJ2-7, and 13 junctional nucleotides match TRBD2. CDR3 reads: CASTGGLAGNYEQYF. DNA sequence: TGTGCCAGCACCGGGGGACTAGCGGGGAACTACGAGCAGTACTTC.